The 25 T cell receptor beta chains presented below share a single source sample, sequenced in a study of control samples from healthy donors and cancer patients. Method: immunoSEQ multiplex PCR; TCRdb's copy keeps in-frame clones and lacks some. The data show approximately 90,000 clones, with around four fifths seen just once and around 20% held by the top ten. Source material: blood. The origin of the receptors is a man under 40 in good health.

The V call is TRBV6-5, the J call TRBJ1-5, with 7 bases fitting TRBD1. Germline values: CDR1 MNHEY, CDR2 SVGAGI. V was clipped by 6 bases and J by 5 bases; unmatched bases: 7. The CDR3 length is 14 residues. CDR3 protein: CASSYDRDHQPQHF. The CDR3, as DNA: TGTGCCAGCAGCTACGACAGGGACCATCAGCCCCAGCATTTT.

The chain uses TRBV10-2 and TRBJ1-1; D gene unclear. The CDR3 sequence is 13 residues long. The germline V gene encodes CDR1 WSHSY and CDR2 SAAADI. Trimming took 6 bases from V and 5 from J, leaving 13 bases between them. The CDR3 region has the DNA TGCGCCAGCAGGGAGCGTCCGGGTACTGAAGCTTTCTTT. Translating it yields CASRERPGTEAFF.

The V gene is TRBV5-1, the J gene TRBJ2-5; D unresolved. This CDR3 spans 14 amino acids. Between the trimmed V and J ends, which lost 0 bases and 5 bases, there was a span of 11 bases. Germline-derived CDR1 and CDR2 are SGHRS and YFSETQ. The CDR3 loop reads CASSLDLGVETQYF. The CDR3 nucleotides read TGCGCCAGCAGCTTGGATCTTGGAGTTGAGACCCAGTACTTC.

The V gene is TRBV15, the J gene TRBJ1-3; perhaps TRBD1 as D (5 bases). This CDR3 has 16 residues. The V and J ends lost 0 bases and 0 bases respectively, with 9 bases between them. Germline loops: CDR1 LNHNV, CDR2 YYDKDF (reference sequence). The CDR3 bases are TGTGCCACCAGCAGAGACAGACAGAGCTCTGGAAACACCATATATTTT. Translated: CATSRDRQSSGNTIYF.

The rearrangement joins TRBV6-5 to TRBJ2-5; D not resolved. The CDR3 has 11 residues. Trimming left V 7 bases short and J 5 bases short, with 8 bases between. The V gene's germline CDR1 is MNHEY and CDR2 SVGAGI. The CDR3 here is CASIGEETQYF. The CDR3 DNA sequence: TGTGCCAGCATAGGAGAGGAGACCCAGTACTTC.

The V call is TRBV5-5, the J call TRBJ1-4; D unresolved. The CDR3 loop spans 12 amino acids. V lost 3 bases, J lost 8 bases, and 8 bases lay in between. CDR1 SGHKS and CDR2 YYEKEE come from the germline V gene (reference sequence). Written as DNA, the CDR3 is TGTGCCAGCAGCTCCTTTGGGGAAAAACTGTTTTTT. Amino acid sequence: CASSSFGEKLFF.

This sequence joins TRBV7-9 and TRBJ1-5, with D perhaps matching TRBD1 (6 bases). The CDR3 contains 16 residues. Trimming pared 0 bases from V and 3 bases from J, leaving 12 bases between. Germline-derived CDR1 and CDR2 are SEHNR and FQNEAQ (reference sequence). CDR3: CASSLATGQFNQPQHF. The CDR3 coding sequence is TGTGCCAGCAGCTTAGCGACCGGACAGTTCAATCAGCCCCAGCATTTT.

DNA for the CDR3: TGTGCCACCAGCAAAGACAGGTTAAACGACGAGCAGTACTTC. This encodes CATSKDRLNDEQYF. This rearrangement joins TRBV15 to TRBJ2-7, with D perhaps matching TRBD1 (6 bases). The V end was cut by 4 bases, the J end by 5 bases, with 15 bases between. The CDR3 sequence is 14 residues long. In germline, CDR1 is LNHNV, CDR2 YYDKDF (reference sequence).

The CDR3 DNA sequence: TGTGCCAGTAGGTCTCACAGCTCCGGGGCCAACGTCCTGACTTTC. Residues: CASRSHSSGANVLTF. V and J are TRBV19 and TRBJ2-6; D remains ambiguous. The V gene's germline CDR1 is LNHDA and CDR2 SQIVND (reference sequence). The CDR3 length is 15 residues. V lost 6 bases and J 4 bases, leaving 13 bases between the germline ends.

This chain joins TRBV4-1 and TRBJ2-7; D unclear. Germline V lookup: CDR1 MGHRA, CDR2 YSYEKL. V lost 2 bases and J 2 bases, leaving 13 bases between the germline ends. CDR3 length: 15 residues. DNA of the CDR3: TGCGCCAGCAGCCAATTTTCAGAGACCACCTACGAGCAGTACTTC. It yields the protein CASSQFSETTYEQYF.

The chain employs TRBV12-3 or TRBV12-4 and TRBJ2-1; D call uncertain. The CDR3 length is 12 residues. V lost 7 bases and J 9 bases, leaving 13 bases between the germline ends. CDR3 bases: TGTGCCAGCACCCTCGGTGGTGTTGAGCAGTTCTTC. Its protein product is CASTLGGVEQFF.

The chain is built from TRBV27 and TRBJ1-5, with D possibly TRBD1 on 5 matching bases. The germline V and J ends were trimmed by 4 bases and 4 bases, with 8 bases remaining between them. The germline V gene has CDR1 MNHEY and CDR2 SMNVEV (reference sequence). This CDR3 has 13 amino acids. CDR3 sequence (DNA): TGTGCCAGCAGTTCCCGGACAAATCAGCCCCAGCATTTT. It specifies CASSSRTNQPQHF.

This clone was counted a few times. V and J are TRBV5-1 and TRBJ2-2; tentatively, D is TRBD1 (5 bases). The CDR3 runs 15 residues. Germline CDR1 is SGHRS and CDR2 is YFSETQ. Trimming cost V 4 bases and J 2 bases, with 12 bases left between them. CDR3 sequence reads: CASSPTASNTGELFF. The CDR3, as DNA: TGCGCCAGCAGCCCGACAGCTTCCAACACCGGGGAGCTGTTTTTT.

The V gene is TRBV6-5, the J gene TRBJ2-1; D possibly corresponds to TRBD1 (5 bases). The length of the CDR3 is 15 residues. Germline V gene lookup returns CDR1 MNHEY and CDR2 SVGAGI. V dropped 6 bases and J dropped 7 bases, with 19 bases sitting between them. The CDR3 coding sequence is TGTGCCAGCAGACGAGAAGGGGCCAACCGGAATGAGCAGTTCTTC. This sequence encodes CASRREGANRNEQFF.

The genes are TRBV6-5 and TRBJ2-7; D not certain. The germline V and J ends were trimmed by 9 bases and 0 bases, with 6 bases remaining between them. Per germline, CDR1 MNHEY and CDR2 SVGAGI. The CDR3 is 11 amino acids. The CDR3 loop is CASLSSYEQYF. The DNA for the CDR3 is TGTGCCAGTTTAAGCTCCTACGAGCAGTACTTC.

This clone was detected only a few times. The V and J genes are TRBV27 and TRBJ1-5; D remains ambiguous. V was pared by 2 bases and J by 0 bases, with 8 bases between. The germline V gene has CDR1 MNHEY and CDR2 SMNVEV (reference sequence). The CDR3 totals 15 residues. The CDR3 sequence: CASSLTSLSNQPQHF. In nucleotides, the CDR3 is TGTGCCAGCAGTTTAACAAGCCTTAGCAATCAGCCCCAGCATTTT.

This chain joins TRBV6-5 and TRBJ1-1; D remains unclear. V lost 7 bases to trimming and J lost 0 bases, with 15 bases between them. CDR3 length: 15 residues. Germline V lookup: CDR1 MNHEY, CDR2 SVGAGI. This chain's CDR3 is CASTRTGFMNTEAFF. In nucleotides, the CDR3 is TGTGCCAGCACCCGAACGGGATTTATGAACACTGAAGCTTTCTTT.

Ten or more counts support this clone. The V call is TRBV5-1, the J call TRBJ2-7, with TRBD1 identical over 9 bases. This CDR3 spans 16 amino acids. Germline assignment: CDR1 SGHRS and CDR2 YFSETQ. With V trimmed by 3 bases and J by 6 bases, 13 bases remained unmatched. The CDR3 spells CASSSSPGTGSREQYF. The CDR3 bases are TGCGCCAGCAGCTCAAGCCCCGGGACAGGGAGTCGCGAGCAGTACTTC.

As concerns this clone: Because the CDR3 is missing its conserved closing phenylalanine or tryptophan, this is likely a read error. The DNA is left out, because the CDR3 cannot be placed on it with certainty; the CDR3 is given as TCRdb lists it. The rearrangement links TRBV5-4 to TRBJ1-2. Germline V gene lookup returns CDR1 SGHNT and CDR2 YYREEE (reference sequence). 13 amino acids form the CDR3, both terminal residues included. The chain's CDR3 is CASSLDRGTSNVD.

The V gene is TRBV30, the J gene TRBJ1-5, with D maybe TRBD1 (6 bases). CDR1 GTSNPN and CDR2 SVGIG come from the germline V gene (reference sequence). The V end was cut by 1 base, the J end by 3 bases, with 13 bases between. This CDR3 contains 15 residues. The CDR3 nucleotides are TGTGCCTGGAGTGGATTGGGGGGCCTCAATCAGCCCCAGCATTTT. It is translated as CAWSGLGGLNQPQHF.

This clone was picked up one time. This chain uses TRBV2 with TRBJ1-6, with a weak D call TRBD1 (5 bases). From germline, CDR1 is SNHLY and CDR2 FYNNEI. This CDR3 region has 14 residues. V lost 7 bases and J 8 bases, leaving 15 bases between the germline ends. The CDR3 loop reads CASNWAGRDSPLHF. The CDR3 region has the DNA TGTGCCAGCAATTGGGCAGGGAGAGATTCACCCCTCCACTTT.

V and J are TRBV7-9 and TRBJ1-1; TRBD1 might be the D (6 bases). The CDR3 extends over 13 amino acids. V was cut by 5 bases and J by 5 bases, with 12 bases left in between. Germline V CDR1 and CDR2: SEHNR, FQNEAQ (reference sequence). In DNA, the CDR3 is TGTGCCAGCAGCGAACAGGGATCGACTGAAGCTTTCTTT. Amino acid sequence: CASSEQGSTEAFF.

V and J are TRBV30 and TRBJ2-7; D unclear. Deletions cut 3 bases from V and 3 bases from J, with 9 bases between. This CDR3 has 12 residues. CDR1 and CDR2 from the germline V gene are GTSNPN and SVGIG (reference sequence). Here the CDR3 reads CAWSLLSYEQYF. The DNA for the CDR3 is TGTGCCTGGAGCTTATTAAGCTACGAGCAGTACTTC.

This rearrangement joins TRBV11-2 to TRBJ1-1, with D unresolved. The germline V and J ends were trimmed by 5 bases and 0 bases, with 10 bases remaining between them. Germline values: CDR1 SGHAT, CDR2 FQNNGV. The CDR3 spans 14 residues. CDR3 nucleotides: TGTGCCAGCAGCCGGACCGATTTGAACACTGAAGCTTTCTTT. This encodes CASSRTDLNTEAFF.

This clone appeared once. The rearrangement joins TRBV2 to TRBJ1-2, with D possibly TRBD1 on 6 matching bases. Trimming removed 3 bases at V and 5 bases at J, with 13 bases between. In germline, CDR1 is SNHLY, CDR2 FYNNEI. The length of the CDR3 is 14 residues. CDR3: CASSERRGQYGYTF. The DNA of the CDR3 is TGTGCCAGCAGTGAGAGGCGGGGGCAGTATGGCTACACCTTC.